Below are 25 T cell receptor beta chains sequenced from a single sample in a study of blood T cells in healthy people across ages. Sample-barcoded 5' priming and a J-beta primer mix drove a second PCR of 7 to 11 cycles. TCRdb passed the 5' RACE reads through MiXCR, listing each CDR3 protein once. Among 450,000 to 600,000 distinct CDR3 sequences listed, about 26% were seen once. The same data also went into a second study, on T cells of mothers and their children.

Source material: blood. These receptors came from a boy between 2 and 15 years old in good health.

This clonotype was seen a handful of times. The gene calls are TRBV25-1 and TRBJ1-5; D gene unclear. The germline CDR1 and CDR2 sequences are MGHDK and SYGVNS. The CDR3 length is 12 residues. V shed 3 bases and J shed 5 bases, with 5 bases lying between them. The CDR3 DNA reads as TGTGCCAGCAGTGATGGGGATCAGCCCCAGCATTTT. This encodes CASSDGDQPQHF.

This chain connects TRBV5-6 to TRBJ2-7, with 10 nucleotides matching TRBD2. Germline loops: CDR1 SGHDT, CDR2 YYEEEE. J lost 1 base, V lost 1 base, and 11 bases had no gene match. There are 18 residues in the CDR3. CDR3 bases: TGTGCCAGCAGCTTGCCTCGACTAGCGGGTGGGGAATCCTACGAGCAGTACTTC. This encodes CASSLPRLAGGESYEQYF.

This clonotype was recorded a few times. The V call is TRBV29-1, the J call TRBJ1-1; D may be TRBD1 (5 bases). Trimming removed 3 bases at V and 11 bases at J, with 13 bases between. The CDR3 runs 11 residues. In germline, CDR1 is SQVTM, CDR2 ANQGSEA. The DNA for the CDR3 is TGCAGCGTTGACAGGGAAGGGGCGGCTTTCTTT. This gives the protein CSVDREGAAFF.

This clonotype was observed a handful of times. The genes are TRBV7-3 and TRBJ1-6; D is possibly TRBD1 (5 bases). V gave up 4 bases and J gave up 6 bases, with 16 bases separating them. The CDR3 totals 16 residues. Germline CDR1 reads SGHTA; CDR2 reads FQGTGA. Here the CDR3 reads CASSSGQQGPNSPLHF. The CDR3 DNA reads TGTGCCAGCAGCTCCGGACAACAAGGGCCTAATTCACCCCTCCACTTT.

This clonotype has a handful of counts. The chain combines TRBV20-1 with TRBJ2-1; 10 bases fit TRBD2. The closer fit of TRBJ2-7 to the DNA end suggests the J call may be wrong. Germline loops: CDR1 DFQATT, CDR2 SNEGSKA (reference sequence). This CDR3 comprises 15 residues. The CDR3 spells CSATLAGTHAYEQYF. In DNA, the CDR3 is TGCAGTGCTACACTAGCGGGGACCCACGCCTACGAGCAGTACTTC.

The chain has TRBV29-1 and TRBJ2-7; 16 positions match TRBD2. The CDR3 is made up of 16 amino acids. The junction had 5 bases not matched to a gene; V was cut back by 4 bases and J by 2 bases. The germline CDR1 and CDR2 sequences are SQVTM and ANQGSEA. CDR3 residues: CSVAGLAGGSPYEQYF. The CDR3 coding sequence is TGCAGCGTTGCGGGACTAGCGGGGGGGAGTCCCTACGAGCAGTACTTC.

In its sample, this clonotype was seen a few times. The chain's CDR3 is CASSVAGLAGGPRPGELFF. The DNA of the CDR3 is TGTGCCAGCAGCGTAGCGGGACTAGCGGGAGGTCCTAGGCCCGGGGAGCTGTTTTTT. The J gene is TRBJ2-2, the V gene TRBV9, with 15 bases fitting TRBD2. V shed 0 bases and J 6 bases; nucleotides not matched to a gene: 9. The CDR3 totals 19 residues. In germline, CDR1 is SGDLS, CDR2 YYNGEE. The full variable domain, in which reference TRBV9 and TRBJ2-2 provide the parts outside the CDR3, is DSGVTQTPKHLITATGQRVTLRCSPRSGDLSVYWYQQSLDQGLQFLIQYYNGEERAKGNILERFSAQQFPDLHSELNLSSLELGDSALYFCASSVAGLAGGPRPGELFFGEGSRLTVL.

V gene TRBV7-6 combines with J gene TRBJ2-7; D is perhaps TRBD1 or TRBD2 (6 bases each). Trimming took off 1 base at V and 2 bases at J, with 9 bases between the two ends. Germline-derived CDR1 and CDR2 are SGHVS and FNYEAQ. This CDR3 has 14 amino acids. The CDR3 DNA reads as TGTGCCAGCAGCTTAGGGGGGGCCCCCTACGAGCAGTACTTC. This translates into CASSLGGAPYEQYF.

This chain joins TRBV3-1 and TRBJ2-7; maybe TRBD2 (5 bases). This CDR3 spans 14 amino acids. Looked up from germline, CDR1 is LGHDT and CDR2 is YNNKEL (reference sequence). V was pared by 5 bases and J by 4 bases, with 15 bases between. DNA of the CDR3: TGTGCCAGCAGCTCCTGGGGAGTAGGGTACGAGCAGTACTTC. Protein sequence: CASSSWGVGYEQYF.

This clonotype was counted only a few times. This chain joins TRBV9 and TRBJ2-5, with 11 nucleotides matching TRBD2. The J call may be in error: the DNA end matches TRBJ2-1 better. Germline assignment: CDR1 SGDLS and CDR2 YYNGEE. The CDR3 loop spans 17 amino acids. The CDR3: CASSPTGGTSGYNEQFF. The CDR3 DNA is TGTGCCAGCAGCCCGACCGGCGGGACTAGCGGCTACAATGAGCAGTTCTTC.

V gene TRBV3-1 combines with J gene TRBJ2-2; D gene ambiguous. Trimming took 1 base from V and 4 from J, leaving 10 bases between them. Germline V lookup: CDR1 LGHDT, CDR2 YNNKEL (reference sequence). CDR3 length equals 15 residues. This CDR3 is CASSQVGMGTGELFF. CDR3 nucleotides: TGTGCCAGCAGCCAAGTGGGAATGGGCACCGGGGAGCTGTTTTTT.

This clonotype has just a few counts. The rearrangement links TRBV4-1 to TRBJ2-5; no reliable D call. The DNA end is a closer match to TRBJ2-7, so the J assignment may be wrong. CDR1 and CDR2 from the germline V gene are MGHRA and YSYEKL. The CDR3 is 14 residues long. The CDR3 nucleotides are TGCGCCAGCAGCCAAGGGACCGCGACCTACGAGCAGTACTTC. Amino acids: CASSQGTATYEQYF.

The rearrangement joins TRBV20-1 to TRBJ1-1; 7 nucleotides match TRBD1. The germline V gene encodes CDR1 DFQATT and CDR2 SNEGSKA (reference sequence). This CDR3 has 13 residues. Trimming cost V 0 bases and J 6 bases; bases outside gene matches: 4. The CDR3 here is CSARDEGTAEAFF. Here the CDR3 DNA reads TGCAGTGCTAGAGATGAGGGGACAGCTGAAGCTTTCTTT.

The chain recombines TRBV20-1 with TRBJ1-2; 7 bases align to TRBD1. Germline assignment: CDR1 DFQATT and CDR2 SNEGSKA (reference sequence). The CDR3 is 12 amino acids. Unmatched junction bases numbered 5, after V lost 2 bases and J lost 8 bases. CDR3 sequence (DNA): TGCAGTGCTAGAAGTGTAGGGGGCGGCTACACCTTC. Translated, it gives CSARSVGGGYTF.

CDR3 amino acids: CSAGKAGGRNTQYF. DNA for the CDR3: TGCAGTGCGGGGAAAGCGGGGGGGCGGAATACGCAGTATTTT. This rearrangement joins TRBV20-1 to TRBJ2-3; TRBD2 agrees at 10 bases. The CDR3 has 14 residues. V shed 6 bases and J 7 bases; nucleotides not matched to a gene: 10. Germline V gene data show CDR1 as DFQATT and CDR2 as SNEGSKA (reference sequence).

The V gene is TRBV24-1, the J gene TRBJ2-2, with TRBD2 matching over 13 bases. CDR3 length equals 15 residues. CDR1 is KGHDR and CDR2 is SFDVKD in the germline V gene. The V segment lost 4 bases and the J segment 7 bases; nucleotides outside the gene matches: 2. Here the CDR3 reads CATSEGLAGVGELFF. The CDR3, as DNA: TGTGCCACCAGTGAAGGACTAGCGGGAGTCGGGGAGCTGTTTTTT.

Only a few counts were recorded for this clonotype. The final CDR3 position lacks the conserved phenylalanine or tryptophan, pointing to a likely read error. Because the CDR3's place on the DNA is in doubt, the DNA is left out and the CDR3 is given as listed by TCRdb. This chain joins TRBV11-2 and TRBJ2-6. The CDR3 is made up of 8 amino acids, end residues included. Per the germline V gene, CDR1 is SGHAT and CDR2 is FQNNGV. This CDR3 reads CASSLDRV.

Written as DNA, the CDR3 is TGTGCCACCCCGGGGGAGGACAATGAGCAGTTCTTC. It yields the protein CATPGEDNEQFF. The chain couples TRBV7-9 to TRBJ2-1; a possible D gene is TRBD2 (6 bases). The germline V gene has CDR1 SEHNR and CDR2 FQNEAQ (reference sequence). V was pared by 10 bases and J by 5 bases, with 12 bases between. There are 12 residues in the CDR3. Drawing the rest from reference TRBV7-9 and TRBJ2-1, the complete variable domain is DTGVSQNPRHKITKRGQNVTFRCDPISEHNRLYWYRQTLGQGPEFLTYFQNEAQLEKSRLLSDRFSAERPKGSFSTLEIQRTEQGDSAMYLCATPGEDNEQFFGPGTRLTVL.

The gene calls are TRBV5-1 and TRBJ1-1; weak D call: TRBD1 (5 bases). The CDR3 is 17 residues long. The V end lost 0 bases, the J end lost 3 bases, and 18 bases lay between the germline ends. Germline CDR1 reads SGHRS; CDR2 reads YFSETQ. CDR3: CASSLGLHNSRDTEAFF. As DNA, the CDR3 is TGCGCCAGCAGCTTGGGCCTACACAATTCCAGGGACACTGAAGCTTTCTTT.

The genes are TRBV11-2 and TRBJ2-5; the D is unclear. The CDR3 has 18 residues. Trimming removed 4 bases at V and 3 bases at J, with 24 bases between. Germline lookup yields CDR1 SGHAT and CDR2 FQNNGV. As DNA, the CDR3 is TGTGCCAGCAGCTCCTGGGTGGCGAGGTCCCAAGGAAAAGAGACCCAGTACTTC. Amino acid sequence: CASSSWVARSQGKETQYF.

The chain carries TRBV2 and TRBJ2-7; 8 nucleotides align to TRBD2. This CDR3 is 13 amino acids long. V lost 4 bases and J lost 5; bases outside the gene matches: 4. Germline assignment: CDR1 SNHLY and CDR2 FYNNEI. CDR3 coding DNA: TGTGCCAGCAGTGCGGGACTAGGCAACGAGCAGTACTTC. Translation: CASSAGLGNEQYF.

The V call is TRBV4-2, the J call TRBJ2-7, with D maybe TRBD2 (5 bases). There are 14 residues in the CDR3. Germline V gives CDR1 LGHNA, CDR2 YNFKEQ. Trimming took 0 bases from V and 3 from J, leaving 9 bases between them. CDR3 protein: CASSQELADYEQYF. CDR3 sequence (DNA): TGTGCCAGCAGCCAAGAGCTAGCAGACTACGAGCAGTACTTC.

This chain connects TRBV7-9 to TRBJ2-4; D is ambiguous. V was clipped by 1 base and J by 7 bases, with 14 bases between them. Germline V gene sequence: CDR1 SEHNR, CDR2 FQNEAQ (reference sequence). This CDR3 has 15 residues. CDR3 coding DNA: TGTGCCAGCAGCTTAGAAGGTTATCCCCTTAACATTCAGTACTTC. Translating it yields CASSLEGYPLNIQYF.

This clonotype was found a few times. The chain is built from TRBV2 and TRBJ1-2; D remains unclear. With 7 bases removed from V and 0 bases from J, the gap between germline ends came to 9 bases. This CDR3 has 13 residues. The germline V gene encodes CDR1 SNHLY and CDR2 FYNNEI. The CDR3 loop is CASTGRPNYGYTF. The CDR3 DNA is TGTGCCAGCACAGGTCGGCCTAACTATGGCTACACCTTC. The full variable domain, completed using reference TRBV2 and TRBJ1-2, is EPEVTQTPSHQVTQMGQEVILRCVPISNHLYFYWYRQILGQKVEFLVSFYNNEISEKSEIFDDQFSVERPDGSNFTLKIRSTKLEDSAMYFCASTGRPNYGYTFGSGTRLTVV.

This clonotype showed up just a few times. Here the CDR3 DNA reads TGTGCCAGCAGCCCCGAATATAGAGTGGCTCGTGAGACCCAGTACTTC. Its translation: CASSPEYRVARETQYF. This sequence joins TRBV27 and TRBJ2-5; D gene uncertain. This CDR3 is built from 16 residues. Deletions cut 6 bases from V and 5 bases from J, with 22 bases between. From germline, CDR1 is MNHEY and CDR2 SMNVEV (reference sequence).